This T cell receptor beta chain was found in a study of blood T cell repertoires in COVID-19. Overall study: PBMCs, B-cell-depleted T cells, or T cells provided the cDNA or gDNA that made up the material.

V was shortened by 4 bases and J by 5 bases, with 21 bases between the two germline ends. This CDR3 spans 16 amino acids. In germline, CDR1 is SGHTS, CDR2 YDEGEE. Assay used: immunoSEQ multiplex PCR; TCRdb lists only in-frame clones, some missing. Found here are nearly 350,000 clones, around nine tenths of them singletons; the top ten hold 7% to 8%. This clone was recorded many times. The TCR comes from a woman aged 70 to 79 with COVID-19, enrolled during active disease. The chain links TRBV5-8 to TRBJ1-2; D may be TRBD1 (6 bases). Material: peripheral blood. The CDR3 nucleotides read TGTGCCAGCAGCAAGGGACAACCTACGGCCGCTTATGGCTACACCTTC. It is translated as CASSKGQPTAAYGYTF.